This TCR beta chain was captured in a study of blood T cell repertoires in COVID-19. For the study at large: The analysed material was cDNA or gDNA that came from T cells, B-cell-depleted T cells, or PBMCs.

This clone showed up just once. The CDR3 is 15 amino acids. Between the trimmed V and J ends, which lost 3 bases and 10 bases, there was a span of 21 bases. Germline values: CDR1 SEHNR, CDR2 FQNEAQ (reference sequence). In the original analysis: Reference gene primer amplification gave estimated nucleated cell counts. Assay: immunoSEQ multiplex PCR; the TCRdb copy retains only in-frame clones and omits some. That table furnishes V, J and clone size, whereas the DNA furnished D and trimming. In the table there are around 69,000 clones, approximately 92% of which are singletons. This TCR derives from a woman aged 50 to 60 with active COVID-19. The sample consisted of peripheral blood. The chain has TRBV7-9 and TRBJ2-5, with D possibly being TRBD2 (7 bases). CDR3 amino acids: CASSFASGERGIQYF. CDR3 coding DNA: TGTGCCAGCAGCTTTGCCAGCGGGGAGAGGGGGATCCAGTACTTC.